This T cell receptor beta chain was profiled in a study of control samples from healthy donors and cancer patients. The V gene's germline CDR1 is LNHDA and CDR2 SQIVND (reference sequence). J gave up 8 bases and V 4 bases, and 3 bases lay outside the gene matches. This CDR3 is built from 12 residues. Some clones are missing from TCRdb's copy, which holds only in-frame ones; the method was immunoSEQ multiplex PCR. The sample has 95,000 to 100,000 clones; 85% to 90% are singletons. The sequence was obtained from a man aged 30-40 years in good health. V usage is TRBV19 and J usage is TRBJ1-1; 8 bases are a match to TRBD1. Material for sequencing was blood. The CDR3 here is CASSRRTGEAFF. The CDR3 DNA reads TGTGCCAGTAGTAGAAGGACAGGGGAAGCTTTCTTT.